These 30 T cell receptor beta chains were all obtained from the same sample, sequenced in a study of blood T cell repertoires in COVID-19. The assay was immunoSEQ multiplex PCR, and TCRdb's table has in-frame clones only and misses some. This table has some 56,000 clones, roughly 90% appearing once. Specimen: peripheral blood. These receptor sequences come from a human donor in a cohort sampled during active COVID-19.

This clone was observed once. This CDR3 is CAWSRSFYRGGQPQHF. In DNA form, the CDR3 reads TGTGCCTGGAGTCGCTCCTTCTACAGGGGTGGGCAGCCCCAGCATTTT. This chain uses TRBV30 with TRBJ1-5; TRBD1 matches 7 bases. In germline, CDR1 is GTSNPN, CDR2 SVGIG (reference sequence). The CDR3 loop spans 16 amino acids. Unmatched junction bases numbered 14, after V lost 2 bases and J lost 7 bases.

The gene calls are TRBV4-3 and TRBJ2-3; 7 nucleotides line up with TRBD2. The V and J ends lost 0 bases and 2 bases, in that order; junction bases with no gene match: 8. The CDR3 has 17 residues. CDR1 is LGHNA, CDR2 YSLEER, per germline. The CDR3 bases are TGCGCCAGCAGCCAAGATCTGGCAGCGGGGAACACAGATACGCAGTATTTT. Translating gives CASSQDLAAGNTDTQYF.

The chain combines TRBV24-1 with TRBJ2-3; TRBD1 is a possible D gene (5 bases). The CDR3 contains 12 residues. Germline V gene lookup returns CDR1 KGHDR and CDR2 SFDVKD. Between the trimmed V and J ends, which lost 5 bases and 7 bases, there was a span of 9 bases. CDR3 protein: CATSGQGNTQYF. The CDR3 DNA sequence: TGTGCCACCAGTGGTCAGGGTAATACGCAGTATTTT.

This chain connects TRBV7-2 to TRBJ1-2, with D possibly being TRBD1 (6 bases). CDR1 and CDR2 from the germline V gene are SGHTA and FQGNSA. V lost 5 bases and J lost 4, with 14 bases in between. The CDR3 has 14 amino acids. Written as DNA, the CDR3 is TGTGCCAGCAGCCGGGGGGGGCAGGGCTATGGCTACACCTTC. This sequence encodes CASSRGGQGYGYTF.

This sequence joins TRBV21-1 and TRBJ1-4; the table calls TRBD1, which could not be checked here. TRBV21-1 is a documented pseudogene. This CDR3 is built from 14 residues. The CDR3 region is CASSKSGNLEKLFF. The CDR3 DNA follows: TGTGCCAGCAGCAAATCAGGCAATTTAGAGAAACTGTTTTTT.

The rearrangement joins TRBV19 to TRBJ1-4; D ambiguous. This CDR3 has 15 residues. Looked up from germline, CDR1 is LNHDA and CDR2 is SQIVND (reference sequence). V shed 5 bases and J shed 5 bases, with 15 bases lying between them. The CDR3 loop reads CASSAVRLSNEKLFF. In nucleotides, the CDR3 is TGTGCCAGTAGTGCAGTCAGACTGTCCAATGAAAAACTGTTTTTT.

The chain links TRBV3-1 (or the pseudogene TRBV3-2) to TRBJ1-2; TRBD1 is a possible D gene (5 bases). Germline V gene lookup returns CDR1 LGHDT and CDR2 YNNKEL (reference sequence). The V gene lost 4 bases and the J gene lost 2 bases, with 14 bases spanning the gap. CDR3 length: 15 amino acids. CDR3 sequence: CASSPEDIQNYGYTF. The CDR3 region has the DNA TGTGCCAGCAGCCCAGAGGACATCCAAAACTATGGCTACACCTTC.

The chain carries TRBV5-1 and TRBJ1-2; 10 nucleotides match TRBD1. The germline V gene has CDR1 SGHRS and CDR2 YFSETQ. The CDR3 has 15 residues. V gave up 3 bases and J gave up 6 bases; unmatched junction bases: 8. This CDR3 reads CASSSRQGAGHGYTF. DNA of the CDR3: TGCGCCAGCAGCTCGCGACAGGGGGCAGGTCATGGCTACACCTTC.

The chain carries TRBV30 and TRBJ2-3, with D possibly TRBD1 on 5 matching bases. This CDR3 region has 17 residues. Germline CDR1 GTSNPN, CDR2 SVGIG (reference sequence). Trimming stripped 2 bases from V and 2 bases from J, with 20 bases between. CDR3 sequence (DNA): TGTGCCTGGAGTATAGGGGTGCATACCTCTTCCACAGATACGCAGTATTTT. Its protein is CAWSIGVHTSSTDTQYF.

The chain has TRBV7-2 and TRBJ1-6; D gene ambiguous. Per germline, CDR1 SGHTA and CDR2 FQGNSA. Trimming removed 5 bases at V and 7 bases at J, with 15 bases between. This CDR3 has 15 residues. Written as DNA, the CDR3 is TGTGCCAGCAGCCCCTTGGGCGGGCCCAATTCACCCCTCCACTTT. Encoded protein: CASSPLGGPNSPLHF. The whole variable domain, filled in from reference TRBV7-2 and TRBJ1-6, reads GAGVSQSPSNKVTEKGKDVELRCDPISGHTALYWYRQSLGQGLEFLIYFQGNSAPDKSGLPSDRFSAERTGGSVSTLTIQRTQQEDSAVYLCASSPLGGPNSPLHFGNGTRLTVT.

The sample holds one count of this clone. The chain links TRBV3-1 (or the pseudogene TRBV3-2) to TRBJ2-3, with a weak D call TRBD1 (5 bases). Germline V lookup: CDR1 LGHDT, CDR2 YNNKEL (reference sequence). CDR3 length equals 13 residues. Between the trimmed V and J ends, which lost 1 base and 4 bases, there was a span of 6 bases. Here the CDR3 DNA reads TGTGCCAGCAGCCAAGTAGGGGCAGATACGCAGTATTTT. This translates into CASSQVGADTQYF.

This rearrangement joins TRBV6-4 to TRBJ2-1; possibly TRBD1 for D (5 bases). This CDR3 spans 17 amino acids. The ends were cut back, 4 bases at V and 1 base at J, with 17 bases in the middle. Germline assignment: CDR1 MRHNA and CDR2 SNTAGT. CDR3 coding DNA: TGTGCCAGCAGTGCAAGCAGGGAAGGAGAATCCTACAATGAGCAGTTCTTC. Amino acid sequence: CASSASREGESYNEQFF.

This clone was observed a handful of times. The rearrangement joins TRBV4-1 to TRBJ2-2, with a tentative D call TRBD1 (5 bases). The CDR3 has 14 amino acids. Germline CDR1 is MGHRA and CDR2 is YSYEKL. V was pared by 1 base and J by 3 bases, with 6 bases between. CDR3 amino acids: CASSQARDTGELFF. The CDR3 DNA is TGCGCCAGCAGCCAAGCCAGGGACACCGGGGAGCTGTTTTTT.

This chain connects TRBV2 to TRBJ2-3; D may be TRBD1 (6 bases). V was clipped by 6 bases and J by 4 bases, with 14 bases between them. Germline CDR1 SNHLY, CDR2 FYNNEI. The CDR3 is 14 amino acids. The CDR3 loop reads CASSAQPGADTQYF. Here the CDR3 DNA reads TGTGCCAGCAGCGCCCAGCCAGGGGCAGATACGCAGTATTTT. The complete variable domain, with remaining parts taken from reference TRBV2 and TRBJ2-3, reads EPEVTQTPSHQVTQMGQEVILRCVPISNHLYFYWYRQILGQKVEFLVSFYNNEISEKSEIFDDQFSVERPDGSNFTLKIRSTKLEDSAMYFCASSAQPGADTQYFGPGTRLTVL.

The rearrangement joins TRBV5-1 to TRBJ2-1; tentatively, D is TRBD2 (7 bases). Germline CDR1 and CDR2: SGHRS and YFSETQ. The CDR3 contains 14 residues. The V end was cut by 3 bases, the J end by 7 bases, with 14 bases between. DNA for the CDR3: TGCGCCAGCAGCTGGGGGCTAGCGGCTAATGAGCAGTTCTTC. Its protein is CASSWGLAANEQFF.

This chain joins TRBV6-4 and TRBJ1-2; no clear D. Germline V gene data show CDR1 as MRHNA and CDR2 as SNTAGT. V lost 2 bases to trimming and J lost 4 bases, with 8 bases between them. The CDR3 loop spans 13 amino acids. The CDR3 DNA reads as TGTGCCAGCAGTGACGGAGGCAGCTATGGCTACACCTTC. Protein: CASSDGGSYGYTF.

The V and J genes are TRBV12-3 or TRBV12-4 and TRBJ2-1; weak D call: TRBD2 (6 bases). The CDR3 is 13 amino acids. Trimming pared 3 bases from V and 5 bases from J, leaving 8 bases between. CDR3: CASSLDYHNEQFF. Written as DNA, the CDR3 is TGTGCCAGCAGTTTGGACTACCACAATGAGCAGTTCTTC.

This chain links TRBV4-2 with TRBJ2-3, with 14 nucleotides matching TRBD2. Germline V gene data show CDR1 as LGHNA and CDR2 as YNFKEQ. The ends lost 3 bases at V and 2 bases at J; junction bases unmatched: 10. This CDR3 spans 19 amino acids. Here the CDR3 DNA reads TGTGCCAGCAGCCAGTTCGGGACTAGCGGGGGCGGGTTCACAGATACGCAGTATTTT. Protein product: CASSQFGTSGGGFTDTQYF.

This clone occurred once. The J gene is TRBJ2-4, the V gene TRBV27; no definite D call. This CDR3 has 14 amino acids. V was pared by 7 bases and J by 4 bases, with 14 bases between. Per germline, CDR1 MNHEY and CDR2 SMNVEV (reference sequence). CDR3 loop: CASNLQLTKNIQYF. As DNA, the CDR3 is TGTGCCAGCAACCTTCAACTGACTAAAAACATTCAGTACTTC.

The J gene is TRBJ2-7, the V gene TRBV19, with TRBD1 as a possible D gene (5 bases). CDR3 length equals 15 residues. The V end lost 5 bases, the J end lost 2 bases, and 16 bases lay between the germline ends. CDR1 is LNHDA, CDR2 SQIVND, per germline (reference sequence). The CDR3 region has the DNA TGTGCCAGTAGTCCTCGGCCAGGGCCCACCTACGAGCAGTACTTC. This codes for CASSPRPGPTYEQYF.

V usage is TRBV28 and J usage is TRBJ2-5; 13 bases fit TRBD2. V shed 1 base, J shed 2 bases, and the junction held 1 base outside the gene matches. CDR3 length: 16 residues. Germline lookup yields CDR1 MDHEN and CDR2 SYDVKM. The CDR3 DNA reads TGTGCCAGCAGTTTATTGGGACTAGCGGGACAAGAGACCCAGTACTTC. Translating gives CASSLLGLAGQETQYF.

The chain couples TRBV6-5 to TRBJ2-1; perhaps TRBD1 as D (6 bases). The germline V and J ends were trimmed by 6 bases and 11 bases, with 11 bases remaining between them. The CDR3 is made up of 11 amino acids. The germline gives CDR1 MNHEY, CDR2 SVGAGI. The CDR3 spells CASRQGLQQFF. The CDR3 nucleotides read TGTGCCAGCAGGCAGGGGTTACAGCAGTTCTTC.

The rearrangement joins TRBV6-5 to TRBJ2-2; TRBD1 might be the D (5 bases). This CDR3 comprises 14 residues. The ends were cut back, 6 bases at V and 5 bases at J, with 13 bases in the middle. Per germline, CDR1 MNHEY and CDR2 SVGAGI. The CDR3 sequence: CASSILQGTGELFF. CDR3 sequence (DNA): TGTGCCAGCAGCATCCTTCAGGGAACCGGGGAGCTGTTTTTT.

The chain carries TRBV5-5 and TRBJ2-5, with a weak D call TRBD2 (6 bases). The CDR3 totals 13 residues. CDR1 and CDR2 from the germline V gene are SGHKS and YYEKEE (reference sequence). Trimming took off 0 bases at V and 5 bases at J, with 8 bases between the two ends. This CDR3 is CASSLAGRETQYF. The CDR3 DNA reads as TGTGCCAGCAGCTTGGCTGGGAGGGAGACCCAGTACTTC.

This chain links TRBV11-2 with TRBJ2-4; 9 positions agree with TRBD1. V was clipped by 1 base and J by 1 base; unmatched bases: 5. The CDR3 runs 17 residues. Germline loops: CDR1 SGHAT, CDR2 FQNNGV. CDR3 DNA sequence: TGTGCCAGCAGCTTAGTCGGGACAGGGCCGGCCAAAAACATTCAGTACTTC. Its translation: CASSLVGTGPAKNIQYF.

The rearrangement joins TRBV4-2 to TRBJ1-5, with a possible D match to TRBD1 (6 bases). Trimming took off 1 base at V and 7 bases at J, with 14 bases between the two ends. Germline assignment: CDR1 LGHNA and CDR2 YNFKEQ. This CDR3 spans 15 amino acids. In DNA, the CDR3 is TGTGCCAGCAGCCAAGTTAGCGGGGGCGGGCAGCCCCAGCATTTT. This codes for CASSQVSGGGQPQHF.

The V and J genes are TRBV4-1 and TRBJ2-3; 8 bases match TRBD2. Trimming cost V 4 bases and J 4 bases; bases outside gene matches: 10. The CDR3 extends over 16 amino acids. CDR1 and CDR2 (germline): MGHRA, YSYEKL. This CDR3 is CASSPARGGSADTQYF. DNA for the CDR3: TGCGCCAGCAGCCCCGCCCGGGGGGGCTCCGCAGATACGCAGTATTTT.

CDR3 amino acids: CASRSILRNSPLHF. CDR3 nucleotide sequence: TGTGCCAGTAGAAGCATCCTCAGGAATTCACCCCTCCACTTT. V and J are TRBV19 and TRBJ1-6; D ambiguous. Trimming cost V 6 bases and J 7 bases, with 13 bases left between them. CDR1 LNHDA and CDR2 SQIVND come from the germline V gene (reference sequence). This CDR3 comprises 14 residues. The full variable domain, in which reference TRBV19 and TRBJ1-6 provide the parts outside the CDR3, is DGGITQSPKYLFRKEGQNVTLSCEQNLNHDAMYWYRQDPGQGLRLIYYSQIVNDFQKGDIAEGYSVSREKKESFPLTVTSAQKNPTAFYLCASRSILRNSPLHFGNGTRLTVT.

The chain carries TRBV27 and TRBJ1-5, with 7 positions matching TRBD1. The CDR3 is made up of 15 amino acids. V shed 4 bases and J 4 bases; nucleotides not matched to a gene: 7. CDR1 and CDR2 (germline): MNHEY, SMNVEV (reference sequence). The CDR3, as DNA: TGTGCCAGCAGTTCATACAGGGGTGGGAATCAGCCCCAGCATTTT. Its protein is CASSSYRGGNQPQHF.

The DNA for the CDR3 is TGTGCCAGCAGTCACAAGGGGGGGGGCTACACCTTC. Its protein product is CASSHKGGGYTF. This chain uses TRBV6-5 with TRBJ1-2; D perhaps matches TRBD1 (6 bases). Germline loops: CDR1 MNHEY, CDR2 SVGAGI. This CDR3 has 12 residues. Trimming cost V 5 bases and J 8 bases, with 12 bases left between them.